This T cell receptor (beta chain) was captured by sequencing in a study of radiotherapy plus CTLA-4 blockade in lung cancer. Study overall: Objective responses were seen in under 20% of patients, disease control in approximately 30%. General study findings and limits: An expansion of tumor-derived TCR clones occurred in blood after radiotherapy plus ipilimumab.

Chemo-refractory metastatic non-small-cell lung cancer patients underwent focal radiation alongside CTLA-4 blockade with ipilimumab. This clone came up a few times. Its antigen is not identified. This CDR3 has 15 amino acids. V was clipped by 5 bases and J by 2 bases, with 16 bases between them. CDR1 is MNHNS, CDR2 SASEGT, per germline. Sequenced by immunoSEQ multiplex PCR; TCRdb stores in-frame clones only, minus some. The repertoire holds roughly 35,000 clones, with over 70% as singletons. The input for sequencing was peripheral blood, taken from a patient treated with radiotherapy plus ipilimumab. The TCR sequence derives from a human donor with non-small cell lung cancer that progressed on radiotherapy plus ipilimumab. The chain recombines TRBV6-1 with TRBJ2-7; D gene unclear. This CDR3 is CASSLSMGSPYEQYF. In DNA, the CDR3 is TGTGCCAGCAGTTTATCGATGGGCAGTCCCTACGAGCAGTACTTC.